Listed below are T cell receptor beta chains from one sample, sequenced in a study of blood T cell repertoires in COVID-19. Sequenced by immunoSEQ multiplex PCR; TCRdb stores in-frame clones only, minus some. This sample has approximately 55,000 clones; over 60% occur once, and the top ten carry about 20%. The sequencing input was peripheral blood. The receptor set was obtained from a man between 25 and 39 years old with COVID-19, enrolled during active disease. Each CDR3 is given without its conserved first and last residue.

ASSGASAVNEQF	TRBV2
ASSMGGHIYNEQF	TRBV11-2
ASSGGLAGGDTGELF	TRBV5-4
ASSLRLRPIDDEQF	TRBV7-9
AWQKEASGNTIY	TRBV30
ASSLVPSRGVYYGYT	TRBV11-2
ASRQGATYEQY	TRBV3-1/TRBV3-2
ASSLESGTAYGYT	TRBV5-1
ASSFVGTGTDTQY	TRBV5-4
ASSQATGGPTDTQY	TRBV4-2
ASSLRQVSSYEQY	TRBV11-2
ASSLNGPQRGGTGELF	TRBV5-1
ASSSDRVEAF	TRBV7-9
ASKRQGGEQY	TRBV19
ASSLPGTSISYEQY	TRBV28
ASSWTGSSYNSPLH	TRBV28
ASSYYSPGLRGETQY	TRBV6-2/TRBV6-3
ASSQEKGGGHNEQF	TRBV4-1
SVLSPGDTQY	TRBV29-1
ASRTDANYGYT	TRBV27
ASSLGPQTSGGAGGF	TRBV7-2
ASTKSGGTEAF	TRBV6-5
ASSSDPSGRRGEQY	TRBV7-9
ASSEAGDRAYGYT	TRBV2
ASSTRQGAATDTQY	TRBV11-3
ASSQRTDSSLPGYT	TRBV13
ASSIWGDTEAF	TRBV19
ASSLGQGSDTQY	TRBV5-1
ASSYSQGSNTEAF	TRBV6-5
ASSLRTVGLVEQF	TRBV4-1
ASSQDFGQTYEQY	TRBV4-3
ASSQVGGSYNEQF	TRBV4-1
ASSLSSLTQY	TRBV5-6
ASTSLRDTDTQY	TRBV28
ASGMPDGGTGSNTGELF	TRBV12-5
ASSHGTENTGELF	TRBV4-3
ASSYSRGYEQY	TRBV6-5
ASSPGTSGDYYEQY	TRBV3-1/TRBV3-2
ASSLAGQGYPNTEAF	TRBV7-2
ASSDGQTREKLF	TRBV2